This T cell receptor beta chain derives from a study of shared clonotypes between healthy human individuals. The germline V gene encodes CDR1 SGHTA and CDR2 FQGNSA. This CDR3 spans 17 amino acids. Trimming at V came to 1 base and at J to 2 bases, leaving 8 bases not matched to a gene. TCRdb keeps only in-frame clones here, not all; method: immunoSEQ multiplex PCR. The table has about 1.5 million clones, around 98% seen once. The chain couples TRBV7-2 to TRBJ2-1, with 7 nucleotides matching TRBD2. The specimen sequenced was naive CD4+ T cells sorted from blood. The sample's subset: CD45RA+ positively selected. This receptor was obtained from a man aged 25 to 40 in good health. CDR3 DNA: TGTGCCAGCAGCTTAGTTTTTCGGACTAGGGCCTACAATGAGCAGTTCTTC. It translates to CASSLVFRTRAYNEQFF.